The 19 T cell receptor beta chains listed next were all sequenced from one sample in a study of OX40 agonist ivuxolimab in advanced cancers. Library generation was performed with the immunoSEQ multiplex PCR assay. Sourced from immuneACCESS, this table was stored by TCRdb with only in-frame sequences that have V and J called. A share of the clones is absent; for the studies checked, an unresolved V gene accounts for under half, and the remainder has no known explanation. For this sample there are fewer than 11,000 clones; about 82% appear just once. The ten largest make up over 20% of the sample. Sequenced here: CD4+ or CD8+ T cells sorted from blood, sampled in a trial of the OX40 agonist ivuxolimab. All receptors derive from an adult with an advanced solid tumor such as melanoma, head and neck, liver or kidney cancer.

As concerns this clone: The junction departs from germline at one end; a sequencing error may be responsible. The CDR3 is CASSSGLAVETQYF. CDR3 DNA sequence: TGTGCTAGCAGCTCCGGACTAGCCGTTGAGACCCAGTACTTC. This rearrangement joins TRBV7-7 to TRBJ2-5, with 8 positions matching TRBD2. This CDR3 has 14 residues. Germline V CDR1 and CDR2: SSHAT, FNYEAQ (reference sequence).

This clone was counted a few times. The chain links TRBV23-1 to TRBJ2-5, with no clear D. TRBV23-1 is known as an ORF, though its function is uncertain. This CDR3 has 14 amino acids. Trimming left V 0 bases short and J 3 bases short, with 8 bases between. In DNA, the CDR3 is TGCGCCAGCAGTCAATCTTCCCGGGAAGAGACCCAGTACTTC. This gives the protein CASSQSSREETQYF.

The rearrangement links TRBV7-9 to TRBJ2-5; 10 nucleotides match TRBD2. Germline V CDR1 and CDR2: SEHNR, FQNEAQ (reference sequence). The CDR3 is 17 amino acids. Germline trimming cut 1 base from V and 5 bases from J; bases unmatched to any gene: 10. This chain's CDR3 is CASSLVGSGGYAETQYF. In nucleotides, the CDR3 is TGTGCCAGCAGCTTAGTGGGTAGCGGGGGGTACGCTGAGACCCAGTACTTC.

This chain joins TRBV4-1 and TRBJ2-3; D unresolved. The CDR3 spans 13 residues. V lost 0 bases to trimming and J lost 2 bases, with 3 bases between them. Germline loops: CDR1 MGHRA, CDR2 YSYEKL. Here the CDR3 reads CASSQDPTDTQYF. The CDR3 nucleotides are TGCGCCAGCAGCCAAGATCCCACAGATACGCAGTATTTT.

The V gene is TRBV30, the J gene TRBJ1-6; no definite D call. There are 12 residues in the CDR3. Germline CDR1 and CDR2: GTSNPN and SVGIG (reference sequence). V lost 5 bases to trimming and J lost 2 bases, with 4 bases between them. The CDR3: CAWGAYNSPLHF. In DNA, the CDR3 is TGTGCCTGGGGGGCCTATAATTCACCCCTCCACTTT.

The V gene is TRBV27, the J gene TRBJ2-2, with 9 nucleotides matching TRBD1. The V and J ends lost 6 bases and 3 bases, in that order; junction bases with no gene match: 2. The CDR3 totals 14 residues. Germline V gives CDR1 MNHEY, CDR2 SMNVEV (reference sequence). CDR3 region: CASRGQGYTGELFF. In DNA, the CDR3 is TGTGCCAGCAGGGGACAGGGCTACACCGGGGAGCTGTTTTTT.

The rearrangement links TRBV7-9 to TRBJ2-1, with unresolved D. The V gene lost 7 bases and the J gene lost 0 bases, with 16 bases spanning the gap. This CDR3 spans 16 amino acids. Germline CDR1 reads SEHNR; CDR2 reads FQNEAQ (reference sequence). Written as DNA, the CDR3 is TGTGCCAGCAACCCGCCCGGGCGCCGCTCCTACAATGAGCAGTTCTTC. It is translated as CASNPPGRRSYNEQFF.

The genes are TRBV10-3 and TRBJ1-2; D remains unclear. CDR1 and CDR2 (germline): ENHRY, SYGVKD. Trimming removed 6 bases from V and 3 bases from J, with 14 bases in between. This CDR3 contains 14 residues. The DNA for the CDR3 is TGTGCCATCAGCCTCTCGCCGGCGCACTATGGCTACACCTTC. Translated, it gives CAISLSPAHYGYTF.

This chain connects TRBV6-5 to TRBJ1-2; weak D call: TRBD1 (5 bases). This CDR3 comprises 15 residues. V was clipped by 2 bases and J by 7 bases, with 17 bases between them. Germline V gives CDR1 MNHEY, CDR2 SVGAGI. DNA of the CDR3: TGTGCCAGCAGTTACACCGGGACGGGAACGGTTGGCTACACCTTC. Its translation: CASSYTGTGTVGYTF.

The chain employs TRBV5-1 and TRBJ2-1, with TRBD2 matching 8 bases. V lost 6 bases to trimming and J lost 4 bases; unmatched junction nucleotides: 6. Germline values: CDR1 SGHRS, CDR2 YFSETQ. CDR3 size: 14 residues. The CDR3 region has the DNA TGCGCCAGCACCGAGGGACTAGGTTACAATGAGCAGTTCTTC. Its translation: CASTEGLGYNEQFF.

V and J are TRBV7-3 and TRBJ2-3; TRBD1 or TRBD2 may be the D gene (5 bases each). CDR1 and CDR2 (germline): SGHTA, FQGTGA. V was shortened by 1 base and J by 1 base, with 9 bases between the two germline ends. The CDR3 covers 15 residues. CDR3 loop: CASSLIRGGTDTQYF. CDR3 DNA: TGTGCCAGCAGCTTAATCCGGGGCGGCACAGATACGCAGTATTTT.

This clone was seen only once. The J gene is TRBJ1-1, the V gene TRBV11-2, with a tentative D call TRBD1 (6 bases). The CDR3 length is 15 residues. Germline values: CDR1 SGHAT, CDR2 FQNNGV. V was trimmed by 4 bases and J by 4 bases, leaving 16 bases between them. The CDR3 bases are TGTGCCAGCAGCTCGTACAGGGCGGGTAGCACTGAAGCTTTCTTT. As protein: CASSSYRAGSTEAFF.

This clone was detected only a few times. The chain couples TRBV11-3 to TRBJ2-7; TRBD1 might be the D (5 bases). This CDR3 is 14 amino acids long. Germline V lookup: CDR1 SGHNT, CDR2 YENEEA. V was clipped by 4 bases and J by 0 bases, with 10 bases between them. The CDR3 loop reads CASSSRDSSYEQYF. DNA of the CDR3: TGTGCCAGCAGCTCCAGGGATAGCTCCTACGAGCAGTACTTC.

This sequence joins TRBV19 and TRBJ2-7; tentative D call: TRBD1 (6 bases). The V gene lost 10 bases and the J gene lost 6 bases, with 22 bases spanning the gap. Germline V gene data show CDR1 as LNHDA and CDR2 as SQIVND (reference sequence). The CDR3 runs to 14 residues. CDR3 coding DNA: TGTGCCACCGATCCGGGACACGAAGTGGGCGAGCAGTACTTC. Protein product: CATDPGHEVGEQYF. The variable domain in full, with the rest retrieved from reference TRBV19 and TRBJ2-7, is DGGITQSPKYLFRKEGQNVTLSCEQNLNHDAMYWYRQDPGQGLRLIYYSQIVNDFQKGDIAEGYSVSREKKESFPLTVTSAQKNPTAFYLCATDPGHEVGEQYFGPGTRLTVT.

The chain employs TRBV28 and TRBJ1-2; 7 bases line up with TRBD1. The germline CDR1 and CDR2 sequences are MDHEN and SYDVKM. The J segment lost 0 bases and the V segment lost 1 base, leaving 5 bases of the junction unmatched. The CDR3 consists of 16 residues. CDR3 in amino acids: CASSLLTGVANYGYTF. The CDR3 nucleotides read TGTGCCAGCAGTTTATTAACAGGGGTAGCTAACTATGGCTACACCTTC.

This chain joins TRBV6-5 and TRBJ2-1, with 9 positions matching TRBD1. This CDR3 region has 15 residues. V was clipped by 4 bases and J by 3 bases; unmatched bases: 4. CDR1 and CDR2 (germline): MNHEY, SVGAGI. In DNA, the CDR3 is TGTGCCAGCAGTTTCGGACAGGGGAGCTACAATGAGCAGTTCTTC. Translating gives CASSFGQGSYNEQFF.

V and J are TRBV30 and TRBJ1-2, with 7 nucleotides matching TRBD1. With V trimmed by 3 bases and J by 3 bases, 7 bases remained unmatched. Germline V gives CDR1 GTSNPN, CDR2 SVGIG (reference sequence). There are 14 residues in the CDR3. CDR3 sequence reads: CAWSRPQGYYGYTF. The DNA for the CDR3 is TGTGCCTGGAGCCGTCCACAGGGGTACTATGGCTACACCTTC.

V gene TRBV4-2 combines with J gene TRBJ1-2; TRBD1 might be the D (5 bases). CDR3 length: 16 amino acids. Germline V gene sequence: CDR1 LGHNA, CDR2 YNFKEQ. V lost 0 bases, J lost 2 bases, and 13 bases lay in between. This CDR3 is CASSQDSRQNNYGYTF. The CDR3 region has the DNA TGTGCCAGCAGCCAAGATTCCAGACAGAACAACTATGGCTACACCTTC.

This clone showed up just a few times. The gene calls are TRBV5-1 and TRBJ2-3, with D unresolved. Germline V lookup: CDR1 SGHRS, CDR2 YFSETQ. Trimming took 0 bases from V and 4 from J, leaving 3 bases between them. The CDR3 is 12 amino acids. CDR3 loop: CASSLGADTQYF. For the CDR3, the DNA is TGCGCCAGCAGCTTGGGCGCAGATACGCAGTATTTT. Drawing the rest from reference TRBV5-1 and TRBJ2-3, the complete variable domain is KAGVTQTPRYLIKTRGQQVTLSCSPISGHRSVSWYQQTPGQGLQFLFEYFSETQRNKGNFPGRFSGRQFSNSRSEMNVSTLELGDSALYLCASSLGADTQYFGPGTRLTVL.